The clone carrying this T cell receptor beta chain showed up many times. Antigen unknown. Time point defined: pre-sensitization, week 0. The treatment is: therapeutic diphenylcyclopropenone sensitization with weekly scalp DPC. Sample donors consisted of patients with alopecia, aged 18 to 70 years, who were suitable for DPC. This sample stems from a study of human T cells and chemical hapten exposure. Study observations and caveats: Relative to control repertoires, expanded TCRs gave rise to significantly more large CDR3 similarity clusters.

TCRdb reprocessed the RACE reads via MiXCR and lists one record per CDR3 protein. The sample lists around 100,000 distinct CDR3 sequences; approximately 11% were seen once. The trim removed 10 bases at V and 6 bases at J, leaving 8 bases unmatched. This CDR3 contains 13 residues. Per the germline V gene, CDR1 is LNHDA and CDR2 is SQIVND (reference sequence). The rearrangement uses TRBV19 and TRBJ2-7, with TRBD1 identical over 11 bases. This specimen consisted of whole blood, obtained in connection with sensitization to the hapten diphenylcyclopropenone (DPC). The receptor was derived from an older woman with alopecia areata. Some clones in this sample may be carry-over from other donors' samples. The CDR3 DNA is TGTGCCACCCAGGGACAGGGGGGAGCCGAGCAGTACTTC. This sequence encodes CATQGQGGAEQYF.